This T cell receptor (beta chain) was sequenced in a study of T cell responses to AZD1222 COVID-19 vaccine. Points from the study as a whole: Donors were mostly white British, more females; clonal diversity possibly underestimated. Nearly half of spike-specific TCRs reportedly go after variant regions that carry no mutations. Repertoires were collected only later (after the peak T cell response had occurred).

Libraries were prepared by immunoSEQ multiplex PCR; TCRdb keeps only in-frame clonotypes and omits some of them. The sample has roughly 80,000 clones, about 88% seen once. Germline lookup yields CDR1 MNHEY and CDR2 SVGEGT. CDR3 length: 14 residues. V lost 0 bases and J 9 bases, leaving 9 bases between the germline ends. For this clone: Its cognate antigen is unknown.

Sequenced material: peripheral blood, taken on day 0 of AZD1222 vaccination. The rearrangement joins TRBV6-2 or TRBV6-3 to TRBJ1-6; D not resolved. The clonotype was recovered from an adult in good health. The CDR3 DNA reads TGTGCCAGCAGTTACTCTGAATTGCGTTCACCCCTCCACTTT. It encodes CASSYSELRSPLHF.